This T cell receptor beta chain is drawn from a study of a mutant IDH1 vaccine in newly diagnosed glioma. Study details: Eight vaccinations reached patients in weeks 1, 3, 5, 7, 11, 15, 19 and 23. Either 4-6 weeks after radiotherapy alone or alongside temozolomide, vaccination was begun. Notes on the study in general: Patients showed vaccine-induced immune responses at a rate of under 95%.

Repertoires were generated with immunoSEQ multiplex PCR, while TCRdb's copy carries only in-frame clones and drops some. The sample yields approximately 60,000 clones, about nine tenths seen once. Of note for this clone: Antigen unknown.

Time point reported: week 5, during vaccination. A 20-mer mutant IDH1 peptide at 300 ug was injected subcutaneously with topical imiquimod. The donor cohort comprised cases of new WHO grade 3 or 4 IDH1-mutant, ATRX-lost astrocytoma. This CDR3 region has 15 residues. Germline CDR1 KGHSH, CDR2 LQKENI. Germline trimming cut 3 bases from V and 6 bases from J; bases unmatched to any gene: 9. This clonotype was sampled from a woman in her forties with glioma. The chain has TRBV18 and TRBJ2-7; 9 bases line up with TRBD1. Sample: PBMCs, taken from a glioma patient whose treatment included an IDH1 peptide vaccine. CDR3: CASSPPGQGVGEQYF. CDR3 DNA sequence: TGTGCCAGCTCACCGCCGGGACAGGGTGTTGGCGAGCAGTACTTC.